This TCR beta chain was retrieved from a study of T cells in Graves' hyperthyroidism and ophthalmopathy. Study-level results: Most expanded thyroid clonotypes above 0.001 recurred in blood.

What was amplified from RNA transcripts were TCR beta CDR3 regions. The TCR CDR3 first-round RT-PCR relied on the HTBI primer set. TCRdb redid the calling of the multiplex PCR reads with MiXCR, one entry per CDR3 protein. The sample carries around 500,000 distinct CDR3 sequences, under 25% recorded once. V gave up 0 bases and J gave up 0 bases, with 7 bases separating them. Germline CDR1 MNHNY, CDR2 SVGAGI (reference sequence). This CDR3 comprises 15 residues. In this sample, this clonotype turned up a few times. Antigen specificity is unknown. PBMCs were obtained from about 9 ml fresh peripheral blood.

The chain combines TRBV6-6 with TRBJ2-3; no reliable D call. This sequence originates from an older woman with Graves' ophthalmopathy. Sequencing was performed on blood. The CDR3 region is CASSYSKGSTDTQYF. CDR3 nucleotides: TGTGCCAGCAGTTACTCGAAAGGTAGCACAGATACGCAGTATTTT.